The rows below give T cell receptor beta chains drawn from one sample of a study of blood T cells in healthy people across ages. TCRdb fed the 5' RACE reads into MiXCR, producing one record per CDR3 protein. The table lists 920,000 or so distinct CDR3 sequences, under 55% of them singletons, with over 15% in the top ten. The sample taken for sequencing was blood. These receptors all come from a woman in her sixties or seventies in good health. The conserved cysteine and the conserved F or W are not part of the CDR3 here.

length	V	J	CDR3
12	TRBV2	TRBJ1-5	ASSDGVGNQPQH
11	TRBV12-3/TRBV12-4	TRBJ2-3	ASSFMAVDTQY
12	TRBV27	TRBJ1-1	ASSLARANTEAF
9	TRBV2	TRBJ2-1	ASTTRYEQF
11	TRBV19	TRBJ2-3	ASSTRITDTQY
10	TRBV2	TRBJ2-7	ASSKGPYEQY
12	TRBV20-1	TRBJ2-7	SARPPGGSYEQY
13	TRBV27	TRBJ1-5	ASSLAMYSNQPQH
13	TRBV7-9	.	ASTQGGRSVYEQY
14	TRBV20-1	TRBJ2-7	SARVGETSGSYEQY
12	TRBV3-1	TRBJ2-7	ASSEPSSSYEQY
12	TRBV5-1	TRBJ2-1	ASSLGRRLDEQF
12	TRBV30	TRBJ2-7	AWAEGTGFDEQY
13	TRBV6-2/TRBV6-3	TRBJ2-7	ASSYSAGSFNEQY
14	TRBV6-5	TRBJ2-4	ASSSRLGPSKNIQY
13	TRBV12-3/TRBV12-4	TRBJ1-5	ASSFVGGGNQPQH
12	TRBV7-9	TRBJ1-2	ASSFQRANYGYT
15	TRBV6-1	TRBJ2-7	ASSAETGANWGHEQY
12	TRBV11-2	TRBJ1-4	ASSPSGRNEKLF
13	TRBV27	TRBJ2-1	ASSFRGLAEETQF
13	TRBV7-9	TRBJ1-1	ASSVDRALNTEAF
14	TRBV5-1	.	ASSLAPTSGYNEQY
17	TRBV7-3	TRBJ2-1	ASSSTTSYRDRENNEQF
13	TRBV18	TRBJ1-6	ASSQDRLGLSPLH
12	TRBV28	TRBJ2-7	ASSFSGSMGEQY
12	TRBV15	TRBJ2-7	ATSREDRGYEQY
13	TRBV24-1	TRBJ2-7	ATSDTVGAGDEQY